This T cell receptor beta chain was found in a study of blood T cell repertoires in COVID-19 (TCRdb year 2020). About the investigation overall: Samples covering the acute and convalescent phases of COVID-19 were provided by collaborators in the United States, Italy and Spain. The prospective study material was composed of cDNA or gDNA derived from T cells, B-cell-depleted T cells, or PBMCs. Deeply sampled blood TCRbeta repertoires from subjects exposed to, actively infected with, or recovered from COVID-19 were included in the dataset. The repertoires were released in a freely available public database meant as a resource for research on the immune response to SARS-CoV-2. Samples came from the ongoing ImmuneRACE study (first 160 participants) plus 1,254 subjects from 6 global collaborators. Sample metadata almost always included a de-identified subject ID, COVID-19 status, age in years and sex. Where available, HLA class I and class II types were obtained from metadata supplied by the sample provider rather than from assay-based typing.

Ends trimmed: V by 3 bases, J by 4 bases; bases unmatched to a gene: 10. Via the germline V gene (reference sequence), CDR1 is DFQATT and CDR2 SNEGSKA. The CDR3 contains 15 residues, cysteine and phenylalanine counted. Only the CDR3 portion is preserved as DNA: 45 bases, with reading frame beginning at the first base. TCRbeta CDR3 regions were amplified from genomic DNA using the immunoSEQ Assay, a bias-controlled multiplex PCR. The paper's data handling went like this. The number of nucleated cells in each sample was estimated from the amplification of reference gene primers within the assay. Sequence reads were collapsed and filtered to measure the absolute abundance of every unique TCRbeta CDR3 rearrangement. For each sample, productive Simpson clonality was calculated as the square root of Simpson's diversity index over productive rearrangements. The table was pulled from immuneACCESS by TCRdb, which kept in-frame rearrangements only. Such tables lose some clones; where checked, under half of the loss comes from unresolved V genes, and the rest has no known cause. V, J and clone size were drawn from that table, and D and trimming were deduced from the DNA. In all, the sample holds about 170,000 clones, and around 88% of those were seen once. Less than 4.5% of the sample is taken by the ten largest.

Enrolling through a virtual design, the prospective study's participants ranged in age from roughly 18 to 90 years and lived across roughly 24 United States geographic areas. In the prospective study, cohorts were assigned on the basis of participant-reported clinical history obtained from a screening survey and a study questionnaire. In the prospective study, mobile phlebotomists collected whole blood, serum and a nasopharyngeal or oropharyngeal swab from each participant. Prospective study participants could optionally give additional blood draws and questionnaires over an approximately 2-month period. Blood samples from the prospective study were shipped frozen or at room temperature prior to DNA extraction. Summary of the overall study and its limitations: The amount of clinical and demographic metadata varied by source and participant and was provided uncurated.

Remarks on this clone: Its binding antigen is unknown. Per-base quality was not reported, and no clone a single base away is much larger than it.

Sequencing was done on a sample of PBMCs or T cells enriched from blood (not recorded which). The V and J segments used are TRBV20-1 and TRBJ1-1; the junction holds 8 bases that match TRBD1. This TCR derives from a woman aged 50 to 60 in a cohort exposed to, infected with or recovered from COVID-19 (not recorded which). The nucleotide sequence reads as follows: TGCAGTGCTAGTAAAGCAGGGGGCGTCGTCACTGAAGCTTTCTTT. Its product reads: CSASKAGGVVTEAFF.